Listed here is a single T cell receptor beta chain. Its matching antigen is unknown. The library protocol tagged individual cDNA molecules with unique molecular identifiers. MiXCR was run by TCRdb on the 5' RACE reads, yielding one entry per CDR3 protein. The table shows about 58,000 distinct CDR3 sequences, with around 12% occurring only once. These data are taken from a study of early T cells in non-severe SARS-CoV-2 infection. The study's findings and limits: The VDJdb matching leaned toward anti-spike CD8 responses and overlooked private and CD4 specificities.

V was trimmed by 10 bases and J by 0 bases, leaving 7 bases between them. Germline CDR1 is WSHSY and CDR2 is SAAADI. This CDR3 has 12 residues. The clonotype originates from an adult who was a healthcare worker with PCR-confirmed SARS-CoV-2 infection or an uninfected control (not recorded which). The chain has TRBV10-2 and TRBJ1-3, with unresolved D. Specimen: whole blood. This CDR3 is CATLGSGNTIYF. CDR3 nucleotide sequence: TGCGCCACCCTTGGCTCTGGAAACACCATATATTTT.